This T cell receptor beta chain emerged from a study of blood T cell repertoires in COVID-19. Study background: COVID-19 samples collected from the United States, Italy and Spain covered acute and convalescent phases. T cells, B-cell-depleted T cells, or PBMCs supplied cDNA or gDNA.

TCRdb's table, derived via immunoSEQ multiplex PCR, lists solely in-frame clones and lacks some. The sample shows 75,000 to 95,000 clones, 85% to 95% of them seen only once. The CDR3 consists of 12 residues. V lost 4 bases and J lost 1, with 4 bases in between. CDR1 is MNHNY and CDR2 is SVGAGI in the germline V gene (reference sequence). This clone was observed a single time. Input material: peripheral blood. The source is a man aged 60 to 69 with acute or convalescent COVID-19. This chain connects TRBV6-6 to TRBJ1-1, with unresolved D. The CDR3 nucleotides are TGTGCCAGCAGTTCCCGGAACACTGAAGCTTTCTTT. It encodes CASSSRNTEAFF.